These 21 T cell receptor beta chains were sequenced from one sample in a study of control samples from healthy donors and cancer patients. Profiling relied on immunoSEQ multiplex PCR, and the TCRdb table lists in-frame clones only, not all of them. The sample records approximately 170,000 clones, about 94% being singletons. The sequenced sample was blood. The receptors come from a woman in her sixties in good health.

The CDR3 loop reads CASSDRDTHQPQHF. In nucleotides, the CDR3 is TGTGCCAGTAGCGACCGGGACACCCATCAGCCCCAGCATTTT. The J gene is TRBJ1-5, the V gene TRBV19, with TRBD1 as a possible D gene (6 bases). The V gene's germline CDR1 is LNHDA and CDR2 SQIVND (reference sequence). The CDR3 loop spans 14 amino acids. Trimming removed 6 bases from V and 5 bases from J, with 14 bases in between.

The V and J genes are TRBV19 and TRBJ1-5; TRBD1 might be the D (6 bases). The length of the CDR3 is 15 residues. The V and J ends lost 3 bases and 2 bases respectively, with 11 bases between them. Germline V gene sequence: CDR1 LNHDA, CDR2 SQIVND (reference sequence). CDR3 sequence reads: CASSIGQTGNQPQHF. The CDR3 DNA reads TGTGCCAGTAGTATCGGACAGACAGGCAATCAGCCCCAGCATTTT.

The CDR3 here is CASSSPTANTEAFF. The CDR3 region has the DNA TGTGCCAGCAGCTCACCGACAGCTAACACTGAAGCTTTCTTT. V is TRBV13 and J is TRBJ1-1, with D tentatively TRBD1 (5 bases). The CDR3 spans 14 residues. Trimming removed 4 bases from V and 2 bases from J, with 11 bases in between. In germline, CDR1 is PRHDT, CDR2 FYEKMQ (reference sequence). Variable domain in full (rest from reference TRBV13 and TRBJ1-1): AAGVIQSPRHLIKEKRETATLKCYPIPRHDTVYWYQQGPGQDPQFLISFYEKMQSDKGSIPDRFSAQQFSDYHSELNMSSLELGDSALYFCASSSPTANTEAFFGQGTRLTVV.

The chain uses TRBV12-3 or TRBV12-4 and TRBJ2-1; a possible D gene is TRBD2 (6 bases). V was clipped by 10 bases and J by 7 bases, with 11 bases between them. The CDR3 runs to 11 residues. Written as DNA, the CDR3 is TGTGCCACAAAGACTAGAAATGAGCAGTTCTTC. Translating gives CATKTRNEQFF.

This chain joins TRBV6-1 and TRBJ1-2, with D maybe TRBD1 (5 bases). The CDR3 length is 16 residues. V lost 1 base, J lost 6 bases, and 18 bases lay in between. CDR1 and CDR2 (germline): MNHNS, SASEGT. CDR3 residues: CASSEGQGLVVNGYTF. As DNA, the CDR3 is TGTGCCAGCAGTGAAGGCCAGGGCTTAGTCGTAAATGGCTACACCTTC.

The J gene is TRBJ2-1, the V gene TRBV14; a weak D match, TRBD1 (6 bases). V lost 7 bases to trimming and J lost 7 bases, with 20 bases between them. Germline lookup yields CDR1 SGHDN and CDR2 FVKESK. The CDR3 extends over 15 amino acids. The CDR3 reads CASTAGTGRWNEQFF. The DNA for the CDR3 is TGTGCCAGCACCGCAGGAACAGGGCGATGGAATGAGCAGTTCTTC. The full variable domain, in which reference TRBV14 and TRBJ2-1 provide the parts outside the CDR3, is EAGVTQFPSHSVIEKGQTVTLRCDPISGHDNLYWYRRVMGKEIKFLLHFVKESKQDESGMPNNRFLAERTGGTYSTLKVQPAELEDSGVYFCASTAGTGRWNEQFFGPGTRLTVL.

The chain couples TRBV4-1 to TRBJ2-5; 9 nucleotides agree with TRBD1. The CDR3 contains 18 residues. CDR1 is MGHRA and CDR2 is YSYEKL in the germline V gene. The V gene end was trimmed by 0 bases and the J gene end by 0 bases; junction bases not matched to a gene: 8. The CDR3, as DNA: TGCGCCAGCAGCCAAGATGGCGGGACAGGGAAGTACCAAGAGACCCAGTACTTC. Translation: CASSQDGGTGKYQETQYF.

The CDR3 protein is CASSYRGSEAFF. The CDR3 region has the DNA TGTGCCAGCAGTTACAGGGGTTCTGAAGCTTTCTTT. This chain joins TRBV27 and TRBJ1-1; TRBD1 matches at 7 bases. CDR3 length: 12 residues. Germline lookup yields CDR1 MNHEY and CDR2 SMNVEV (reference sequence). After removal of 4 bases from V and 6 bases from J, the junction contained 2 bases not matched to a gene.

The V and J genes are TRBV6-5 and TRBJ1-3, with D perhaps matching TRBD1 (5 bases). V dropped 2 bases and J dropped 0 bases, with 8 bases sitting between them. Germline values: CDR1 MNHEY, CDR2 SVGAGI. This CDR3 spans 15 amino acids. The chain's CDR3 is CASSYGTVSGNTIYF. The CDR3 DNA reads TGTGCCAGCAGTTACGGGACCGTCTCTGGAAACACCATATATTTT.

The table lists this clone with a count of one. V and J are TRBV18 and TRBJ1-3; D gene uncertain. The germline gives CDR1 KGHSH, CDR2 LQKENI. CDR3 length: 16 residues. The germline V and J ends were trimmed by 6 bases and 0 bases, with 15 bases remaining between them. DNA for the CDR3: TGTGCCAGCTCCACCGGAGACATTGTCTCTGGAAACACCATATATTTT. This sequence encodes CASSTGDIVSGNTIYF.

The CDR3 DNA sequence: TGTGCCAGCAGCTTAGTGCTGACTACACAGAGGAGGGGGTACGAGCAGTACTTC. Translation gives CASSLVLTTQRRGYEQYF. V usage is TRBV7-9 and J usage is TRBJ2-7; D may match TRBD1 or TRBD2 (6 bases each). Germline-derived CDR1 and CDR2 are SEHNR and FQNEAQ (reference sequence). The CDR3 is 18 amino acids. V was shortened by 1 base and J by 4 bases, with 23 bases between the two germline ends.

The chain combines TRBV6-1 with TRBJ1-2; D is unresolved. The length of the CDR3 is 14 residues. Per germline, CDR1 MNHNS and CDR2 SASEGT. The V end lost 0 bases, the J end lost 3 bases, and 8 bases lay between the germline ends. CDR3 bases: TGTGCCAGCAGTGAAGCTTGGCTGGACTATGGCTACACCTTC. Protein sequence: CASSEAWLDYGYTF.

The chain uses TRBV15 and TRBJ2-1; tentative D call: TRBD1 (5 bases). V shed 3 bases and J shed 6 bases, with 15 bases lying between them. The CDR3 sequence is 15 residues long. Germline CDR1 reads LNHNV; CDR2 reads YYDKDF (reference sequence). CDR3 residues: CATSSWWQGTNEQFF. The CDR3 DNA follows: TGTGCCACCAGCAGCTGGTGGCAGGGAACCAATGAGCAGTTCTTC.

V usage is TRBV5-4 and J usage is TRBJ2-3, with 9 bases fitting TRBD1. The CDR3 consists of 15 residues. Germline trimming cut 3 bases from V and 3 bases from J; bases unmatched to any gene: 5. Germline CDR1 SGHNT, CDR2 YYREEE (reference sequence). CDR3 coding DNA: TGTGCCAGCAGCTCTAACAGGGGGCAGACAGATACGCAGTATTTT. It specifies CASSSNRGQTDTQYF. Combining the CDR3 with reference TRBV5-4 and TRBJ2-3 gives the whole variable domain ETGVTQSPTHLIKTRGQQVTLRCSSQSGHNTVSWYQQALGQGPQFIFQYYREEENGRGNFPPRFSGLQFPNYSSELNVNALELDDSALYLCASSSNRGQTDTQYFGPGTRLTVL.

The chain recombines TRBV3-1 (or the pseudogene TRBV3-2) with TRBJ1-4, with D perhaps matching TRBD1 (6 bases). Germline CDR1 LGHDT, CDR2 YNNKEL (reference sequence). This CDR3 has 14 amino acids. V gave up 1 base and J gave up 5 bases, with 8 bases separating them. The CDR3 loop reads CASSQVGGNEKLFF. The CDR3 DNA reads TGTGCCAGCAGCCAAGTAGGGGGGAATGAAAAACTGTTTTTT.

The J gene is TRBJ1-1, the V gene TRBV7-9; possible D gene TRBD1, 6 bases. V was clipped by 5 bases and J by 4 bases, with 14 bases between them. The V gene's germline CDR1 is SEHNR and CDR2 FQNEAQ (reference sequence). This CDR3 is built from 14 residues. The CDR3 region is CASSNREEGTEAFF. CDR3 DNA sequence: TGTGCCAGCAGCAACAGGGAAGAGGGCACTGAAGCTTTCTTT.

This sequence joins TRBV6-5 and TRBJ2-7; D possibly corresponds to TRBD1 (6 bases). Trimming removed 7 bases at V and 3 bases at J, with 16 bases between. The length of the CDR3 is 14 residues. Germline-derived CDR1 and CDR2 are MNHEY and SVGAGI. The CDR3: CASKQGGLVYEQYF. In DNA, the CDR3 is TGTGCCAGCAAACAGGGCGGCTTGGTCTACGAGCAGTACTTC.

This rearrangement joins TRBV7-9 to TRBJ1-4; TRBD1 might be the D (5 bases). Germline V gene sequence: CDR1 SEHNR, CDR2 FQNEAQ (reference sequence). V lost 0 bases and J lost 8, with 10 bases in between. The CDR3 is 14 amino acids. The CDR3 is CASSLAGEGEKLFF. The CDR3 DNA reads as TGTGCCAGCAGCTTAGCGGGGGAAGGGGAAAAACTGTTTTTT.

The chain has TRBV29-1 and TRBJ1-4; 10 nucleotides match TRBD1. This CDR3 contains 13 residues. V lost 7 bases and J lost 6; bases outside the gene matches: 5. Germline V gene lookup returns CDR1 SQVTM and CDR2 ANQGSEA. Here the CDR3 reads CSGPGTGDEKLFF. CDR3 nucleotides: TGCAGCGGACCCGGGACAGGGGATGAAAAACTGTTTTTT. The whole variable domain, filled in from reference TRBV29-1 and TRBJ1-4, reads SAVISQKPSRDICQRGTSLTIQCQVDSQVTMMFWYRQQPGQSLTLIATANQGSEATYESGFVIDKFPISRPNLTFSTLTVSNMSPEDSSIYLCSGPGTGDEKLFFGSGTQLSVL.

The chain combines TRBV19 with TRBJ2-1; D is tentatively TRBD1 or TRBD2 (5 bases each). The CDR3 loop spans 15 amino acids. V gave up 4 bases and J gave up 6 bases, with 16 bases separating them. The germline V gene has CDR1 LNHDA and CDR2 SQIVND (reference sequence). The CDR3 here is CASSTGTLIINEQFF. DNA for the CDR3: TGTGCCAGTAGTACCGGGACCTTAATTATCAATGAGCAGTTCTTC.

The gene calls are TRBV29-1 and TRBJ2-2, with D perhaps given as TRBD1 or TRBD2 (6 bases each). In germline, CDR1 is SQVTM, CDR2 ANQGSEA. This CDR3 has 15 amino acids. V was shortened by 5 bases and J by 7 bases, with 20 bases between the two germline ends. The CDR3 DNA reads TGCAGCGTTACCTCATTTGGGGGGCGGAACGGGGAGCTGTTTTTT. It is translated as CSVTSFGGRNGELFF.